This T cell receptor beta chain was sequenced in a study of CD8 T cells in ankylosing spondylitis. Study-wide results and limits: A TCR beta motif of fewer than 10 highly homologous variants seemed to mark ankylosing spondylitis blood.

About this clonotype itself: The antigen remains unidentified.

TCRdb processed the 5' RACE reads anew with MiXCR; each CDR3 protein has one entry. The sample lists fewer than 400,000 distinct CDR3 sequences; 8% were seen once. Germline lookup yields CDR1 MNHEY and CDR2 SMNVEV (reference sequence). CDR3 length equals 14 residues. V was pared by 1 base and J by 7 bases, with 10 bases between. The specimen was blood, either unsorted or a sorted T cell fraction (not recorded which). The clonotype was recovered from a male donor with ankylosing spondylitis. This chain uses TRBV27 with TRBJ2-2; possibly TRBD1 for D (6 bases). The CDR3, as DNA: TGTGCCAGCAGTTTATGGGACACGGGCGGGGAGCTGTTTTTT. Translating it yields CASSLWDTGGELFF.